The rows below give T cell receptor beta chains drawn from one sample of a study of blood T cell repertoires in COVID-19. Only in-frame clones appear in the TCRdb table, and some are missing; sequencing was by immunoSEQ multiplex PCR. The sample lists about 80,000 clones; around 83% were seen once. Source material: peripheral blood. Every receptor here comes from a man between 45 and 60 years old with acute or convalescent COVID-19. Both conserved end residues are part of each CDR3. Each record gives: CDR3 DNA, CDR3 protein, J gene, D gene, V gene, clone size. D genes are given only for firm matches. Part of the rows lack a size; the others show once, few, many or a class for expanded clones.

cdr3_nt: TGCAGCGCAGGATTAGCCTTGGATCAGCCCCAGCATTTT; cdr3_aa: CSAGLALDQPQHF; j_call: TRBJ1-5; d_call: NA; v_call: TRBV29-1; clone_size: NA
cdr3_nt: TGTGCCAGCAACTTGAACACTGAAGCTTTCTTT; cdr3_aa: CASNLNTEAFF; j_call: TRBJ1-1; d_call: NA; v_call: TRBV6-6; clone_size: NA
cdr3_nt: TGTGCCAGTACAGGGACAGGCAGCAATCAGCCCCAGCATTTT; cdr3_aa: CASTGTGSNQPQHF; j_call: TRBJ1-5; d_call: TRBD1; v_call: TRBV18; clone_size: NA
cdr3_nt: TGTGCCAGCAGTATAGCGGGCGATTCCTACGAGCAGTACTTC; cdr3_aa: CASSIAGDSYEQYF; j_call: TRBJ2-7; d_call: NA; v_call: TRBV21-1; clone_size: NA
cdr3_nt: TGTGCCAGCAGCCGAAATGGGGCCCGGTTTTATGGCTACACCTTC; cdr3_aa: CASSRNGARFYGYTF; j_call: TRBJ1-2; d_call: NA; v_call: TRBV5-4; clone_size: once
cdr3_nt: TGTGCCAGTAGTGGTGAGGGACAGGGCGTCTATGGCTACACCTTC; cdr3_aa: CASSGEGQGVYGYTF; j_call: TRBJ1-2; d_call: TRBD1; v_call: TRBV19; clone_size: NA
cdr3_nt: TGTGCCTGGAGTGCAGGGGGCGGACAGCCCCAGCATTTT; cdr3_aa: CAWSAGGGQPQHF; j_call: TRBJ1-5; d_call: TRBD1; v_call: TRBV30; clone_size: NA
cdr3_nt: TGTGCCATCAGAGACTCCGGCAGACAGGGGAGCTCCTACAATGAGCAGTTCTTC; cdr3_aa: CAIRDSGRQGSSYNEQFF; j_call: TRBJ2-1; d_call: TRBD1; v_call: TRBV10-3; clone_size: NA
cdr3_nt: TGTGCCAGTGGACAGAACTATTACGAGCAGTACTTC; cdr3_aa: CASGQNYYEQYF; j_call: TRBJ2-7; d_call: NA; v_call: TRBV19; clone_size: NA
cdr3_nt: TGTGCCAGCAGCGGTACGCGCTTGGTATCCTACAATGAGCAGTTCTTC; cdr3_aa: CASSGTRLVSYNEQFF; j_call: TRBJ2-1; d_call: NA; v_call: TRBV9; clone_size: NA
cdr3_nt: TGTGCCAGCAGTTTGGGAGGCGAAAAACTGTTTTTT; cdr3_aa: CASSLGGEKLFF; j_call: TRBJ1-4; d_call: NA; v_call: TRBV12-3/TRBV12-4; clone_size: NA
cdr3_nt: TGTGCCAGCTCTCTAAAACGTCTAGCGGGAGGGCCCACAGATACGCAGTATTTT; cdr3_aa: CASSLKRLAGGPTDTQYF; j_call: TRBJ2-3; d_call: TRBD2; v_call: TRBV18; clone_size: NA
cdr3_nt: TGTGCCAGCAGCTTGAGCGGGGGGGCCTCCAAAAACATTCAGTACTTC; cdr3_aa: CASSLSGGASKNIQYF; j_call: TRBJ2-4; d_call: TRBD2; v_call: TRBV7-9; clone_size: NA
cdr3_nt: TGTGCCAGCAGCTTGGGGCCGGGACAGGGGCCCAACACTGAAGCTTTCTTT; cdr3_aa: CASSLGPGQGPNTEAFF; j_call: TRBJ1-1; d_call: TRBD1; v_call: TRBV5-6; clone_size: NA
cdr3_nt: TGCGCCAGCAGCCAAGTCGCTTCAGGACAGGGACCCTACGAGCAGTACTTC; cdr3_aa: CASSQVASGQGPYEQYF; j_call: TRBJ2-7; d_call: TRBD1; v_call: TRBV4-3; clone_size: NA
cdr3_nt: TGTGCCAGCAGCCCGACCGGGGGCGAGCAGTACTTC; cdr3_aa: CASSPTGGEQYF; j_call: TRBJ2-7; d_call: NA; v_call: TRBV4-2; clone_size: NA
cdr3_nt: TGTGCCAGCAGAGACAGGGAGATTGAGCAGTTCTTC; cdr3_aa: CASRDREIEQFF; j_call: TRBJ2-1; d_call: TRBD1; v_call: TRBV5-8; clone_size: NA
cdr3_nt: TGTGCCAGTAGCCCGGACAGGGGGAGCAATCAGCCCCAGCATTTT; cdr3_aa: CASSPDRGSNQPQHF; j_call: TRBJ1-5; d_call: TRBD1; v_call: TRBV19; clone_size: NA
cdr3_nt: TGCGCCAGCAGCCAACTACCGCTAGCGGCTAGCACAGATACGCAGTATTTT; cdr3_aa: CASSQLPLAASTDTQYF; j_call: TRBJ2-3; d_call: TRBD2; v_call: TRBV4-3; clone_size: NA
cdr3_nt: TGCGCCAGCAGCTTGGCTGGGACATCGGTTGGGGAGCTGTTTTTT; cdr3_aa: CASSLAGTSVGELFF; j_call: TRBJ2-2; d_call: NA; v_call: TRBV5-1; clone_size: NA
cdr3_nt: TGTGCCAGCAGTTACGACAGGACTCCTAGCACAGATACGCAGTATTTT; cdr3_aa: CASSYDRTPSTDTQYF; j_call: TRBJ2-3; d_call: NA; v_call: TRBV6-2/TRBV6-3; clone_size: NA
cdr3_nt: TGTGCCAGCAGCATCATTAGCTCCTACGAGCAGTACTTC; cdr3_aa: CASSIISSYEQYF; j_call: TRBJ2-7; d_call: NA; v_call: TRBV7-9; clone_size: once
cdr3_nt: TGTGCCAGCAGCTTTACAGGGGGTGACAATCAGCCCCAGCATTTT; cdr3_aa: CASSFTGGDNQPQHF; j_call: TRBJ1-5; d_call: TRBD1; v_call: TRBV7-2; clone_size: NA
cdr3_nt: TGTGCCAGCAGCGCCGGACAGCTGAATTCACCCCTCCACTTT; cdr3_aa: CASSAGQLNSPLHF; j_call: TRBJ1-6; d_call: NA; v_call: TRBV28; clone_size: NA
cdr3_nt: TGTGCCACCAGTGATTTGGCCAGGGGAGAGACCCAGTACTTC; cdr3_aa: CATSDLARGETQYF; j_call: TRBJ2-5; d_call: NA; v_call: TRBV24-1; clone_size: few
cdr3_nt: TGTGCCAGCAGCTCGGACAGGGGCCGCTACGAGCAGTACTTC; cdr3_aa: CASSSDRGRYEQYF; j_call: TRBJ2-7; d_call: TRBD1; v_call: TRBV7-9; clone_size: NA
cdr3_nt: TGTGCCAGCACCCCCCCCGGACTAGCGTACCACAATGAGCAGTTCTTC; cdr3_aa: CASTPPGLAYHNEQFF; j_call: TRBJ2-1; d_call: TRBD2; v_call: TRBV7-2; clone_size: NA
cdr3_nt: TGTGCCAGTACCCCACCGCTAGCGGGAGGGCCAGATACGCAGTATTTT; cdr3_aa: CASTPPLAGGPDTQYF; j_call: TRBJ2-3; d_call: TRBD2; v_call: TRBV28; clone_size: NA
cdr3_nt: TGCAGCGTTGAAGGACAGGGGACCGGGGAGCTGTTTTTT; cdr3_aa: CSVEGQGTGELFF; j_call: TRBJ2-2; d_call: TRBD1; v_call: TRBV29-1; clone_size: NA
cdr3_nt: TGTGCCAGCAGCCAAGATATCACTCGCTCTAGCACAGATACGCAGTATTTT; cdr3_aa: CASSQDITRSSTDTQYF; j_call: TRBJ2-3; d_call: NA; v_call: TRBV4-2; clone_size: NA
cdr3_nt: TGTGCCAGTAGTATTTGGGCTAGCAAACAAGAGACCCAGTACTTC; cdr3_aa: CASSIWASKQETQYF; j_call: TRBJ2-5; d_call: NA; v_call: TRBV19; clone_size: NA
cdr3_nt: TGCGCCAGCAGCCAACCCTTAAGCGGGAGACCCTACGAGCAGTACTTC; cdr3_aa: CASSQPLSGRPYEQYF; j_call: TRBJ2-7; d_call: TRBD2; v_call: TRBV4-1; clone_size: NA
cdr3_nt: TGTGCCAGCAGCCCGACAGACAGGACGGGCTCCTACGAGCAGTACTTC; cdr3_aa: CASSPTDRTGSYEQYF; j_call: TRBJ2-7; d_call: NA; v_call: TRBV11-1; clone_size: NA
cdr3_nt: TGTGCCAGCAGCATCGGGACTAGCGGTCTGAATGAGCAGTTCTTC; cdr3_aa: CASSIGTSGLNEQFF; j_call: TRBJ2-1; d_call: TRBD2; v_call: TRBV11-2; clone_size: few
cdr3_nt: TGTGCCAGCAGCTTAACCCCTAGCGGGAGAGCATACAATGAGCAGTTCTTC; cdr3_aa: CASSLTPSGRAYNEQFF; j_call: TRBJ2-1; d_call: TRBD2; v_call: TRBV7-6; clone_size: NA
cdr3_nt: TGTGCCAGCAGCTGGGCACGTCTGAACACCGGGGAGCTGTTTTTT; cdr3_aa: CASSWARLNTGELFF; j_call: TRBJ2-2; d_call: NA; v_call: TRBV14; clone_size: NA